This T cell receptor (beta chain) was recorded in a study of T cells in Graves' hyperthyroidism and ophthalmopathy. J gave up 4 bases and V 4 bases, and 6 bases lay outside the gene matches. The CDR3 totals 13 residues. Germline-derived CDR1 and CDR2 are DFQATT and SNEGSKA (reference sequence). Amplified regions were TCR beta CDR3 sequences from RNA transcripts. HTBI primers were employed in a first-round RT-PCR of the TCR CDR3. One entry per CDR3 protein results from TCRdb running MiXCR on the multiplex PCR reads. The sample includes fewer than 750,000 distinct CDR3 sequences, more than 14% of them seen just once. Extraction of PBMCs used under 13 ml of fresh peripheral blood.

This receptor was identified in a woman aged 45-65 years with Graves' ophthalmopathy. Sequencing was done on a sample of blood. The chain joins TRBV20-1 to TRBJ2-5, with 7 nucleotides matching TRBD2. The CDR3 sequence is CSATSGNGETQYF. CDR3 bases: TGCAGTGCTACGAGCGGGAACGGAGAGACCCAGTACTTC.